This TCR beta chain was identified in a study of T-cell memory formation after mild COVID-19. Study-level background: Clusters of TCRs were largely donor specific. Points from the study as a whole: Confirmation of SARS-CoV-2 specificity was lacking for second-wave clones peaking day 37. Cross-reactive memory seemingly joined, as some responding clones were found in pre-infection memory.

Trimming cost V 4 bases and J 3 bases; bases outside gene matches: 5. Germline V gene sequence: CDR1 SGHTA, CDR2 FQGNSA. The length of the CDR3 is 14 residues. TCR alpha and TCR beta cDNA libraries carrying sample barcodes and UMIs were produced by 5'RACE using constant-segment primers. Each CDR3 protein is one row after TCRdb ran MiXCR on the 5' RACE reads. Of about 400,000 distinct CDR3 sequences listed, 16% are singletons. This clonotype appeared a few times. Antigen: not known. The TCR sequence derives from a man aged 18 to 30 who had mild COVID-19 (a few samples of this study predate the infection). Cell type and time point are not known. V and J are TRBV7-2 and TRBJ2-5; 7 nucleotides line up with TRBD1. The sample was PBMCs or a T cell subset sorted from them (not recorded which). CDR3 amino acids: CASSSRQGKETQYF. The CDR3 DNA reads TGTGCCAGCAGCTCCAGACAGGGAAAAGAGACCCAGTACTTC.